The next 31 T cell receptor beta chains were all read from a single sample in a study of identical twins. Each CDR3 protein is one row after TCRdb ran MiXCR on the 5' RACE reads. The sample carries approximately 700,000 distinct CDR3 sequences, 15% to 20% recorded once. These data also formed part of another study, on T cells expressing NK-cell markers.

The sequencing sample was made of PBMCs. The source of these receptors is a woman between 18 and 29 years old in good health.

The rearrangement links TRBV25-1 to TRBJ2-6; 8 bases match TRBD1. Germline V gene data show CDR1 as MGHDK and CDR2 as SYGVNS. V shed 3 bases, J shed 0 bases, and the junction held 7 bases outside the gene matches. The CDR3 extends over 18 amino acids. The CDR3 DNA reads TGTGCCAGCAGTGACCAGGGGGCTTCCCGCTCTGGGGCCAACGTCCTGACTTTC. Translation: CASSDQGASRSGANVLTF.

This clonotype was detected only once. The junction does not match germline at one end; this may be a read error. This sequence joins TRBV15 and TRBJ2-1; 10 positions agree with TRBD2. Germline V lookup: CDR1 LNHNV, CDR2 YYDKDF (reference sequence). The CDR3 is 14 residues long. The CDR3 loop reads CASSTGLAVNEQFF. The DNA for the CDR3 is TGTGCCTCCAGCACCGGACTAGCGGTCAATGAGCAGTTCTTC. The complete variable domain, with remaining parts taken from reference TRBV15 and TRBJ2-1, reads DAMVIQNPRYQVTQFGKPVTLSCSQTLNHNVMYWYQQKSSQAPKLLFHYYDKDFNNEADTPDNFQSRRPNTSFCFLDIRSPGLGDTAMYLCASSTGLAVNEQFFGPGTRLTVL.

This chain links TRBV28 with TRBJ2-3, with D unclear. Trimming shortened V by 5 bases and J by 7 bases, and 10 bases separated the two germline ends. The CDR3 loop spans 12 amino acids. The V gene's germline CDR1 is MDHEN and CDR2 SYDVKM. The CDR3 spells CASSPSLYTQYF. The CDR3 DNA reads TGTGCCAGCAGTCCTTCTTTGTATACGCAGTATTTT.

This chain uses TRBV20-1 with TRBJ2-7; D call uncertain. Trimming left V 3 bases short and J 4 bases short, with 7 bases between. Germline V gene lookup returns CDR1 DFQATT and CDR2 SNEGSKA (reference sequence). This CDR3 is 11 amino acids long. The CDR3: CSASVGYEQYF. The CDR3 DNA sequence: TGCAGTGCTAGCGTCGGGTACGAGCAGTACTTC.

This clonotype appeared a few times. The chain combines TRBV20-1 with TRBJ2-1; the D is unclear. Germline lookup yields CDR1 DFQATT and CDR2 SNEGSKA (reference sequence). This CDR3 spans 12 amino acids. Trimming took off 4 bases at V and 11 bases at J, with 15 bases between the two ends. CDR3 in amino acids: CSAIDQLKKQFF. The CDR3 nucleotides read TGCAGTGCTATCGATCAGCTGAAGAAGCAGTTCTTC.

The chain carries TRBV5-1 and TRBJ2-5, with D unresolved. Germline V CDR1 and CDR2: SGHRS, YFSETQ. V lost 2 bases and J lost 2, with 13 bases in between. This CDR3 is 15 amino acids long. CDR3 sequence (DNA): TGCGCCAGCAGCTTTCCTGGACGCAAACAAGAGACCCAGTACTTC. Encoded protein: CASSFPGRKQETQYF.

This chain connects TRBV5-5 to TRBJ2-2; D not certain. The CDR3 is made up of 16 amino acids. Germline CDR1 is SGHKS and CDR2 is YYEKEE (reference sequence). The V and J ends lost 0 bases and 1 base respectively, with 10 bases between them. The CDR3 nucleotides read TGTGCCAGCAGCTTGGTCGGTCTATTGAACACCGGGGAGCTGTTTTTT. It codes for CASSLVGLLNTGELFF.

This clonotype was counted a few times. The V gene is TRBV20-1, the J gene TRBJ2-3, with TRBD2 matching 7 bases. V shed 3 bases, J shed 2 bases, and the junction held 5 bases outside the gene matches. In germline, CDR1 is DFQATT, CDR2 SNEGSKA (reference sequence). CDR3 length: 14 amino acids. CDR3 nucleotide sequence: TGCAGTGCTAGCCCAGCGGGGTTCACAGATACGCAGTATTTT. Translation: CSASPAGFTDTQYF.

This clonotype occurred a few times. This chain links TRBV10-1 with TRBJ2-7; 8 bases fit TRBD1. Per germline, CDR1 WNHNN and CDR2 SYGVQD (reference sequence). With 0 bases clipped from V and 5 bases from J, the junction kept 6 bases outside the gene matches. This CDR3 has 15 residues. CDR3 nucleotide sequence: TGCGCCAGCAGTGAGTCGACCAGGGGGCGAAACGAGCAGTACTTC. Its translation: CASSESTRGRNEQYF.

The genes are TRBV14 and TRBJ1-1; no clear D. Germline CDR1 is SGHDN and CDR2 is FVKESK. The CDR3 spans 13 residues. V lost 2 bases and J lost 0, with 4 bases in between. In DNA form, the CDR3 reads TGTGCCAGCAGCCAAATCTTGAACACTGAAGCTTTCTTT. Translated: CASSQILNTEAFF.

There are a few counts of this clonotype. J is TRBJ2-5 and V is TRBV12-3 or TRBV12-4, with a weak D call TRBD1 (6 bases). V was cut by 2 bases and J by 5 bases, with 18 bases left in between. CDR3 length: 16 residues. The CDR3 region is CASSLRPDSPAETQYF. As DNA, the CDR3 is TGTGCCAGCAGTTTACGACCGGACAGTCCGGCGGAGACCCAGTACTTC.

V usage is TRBV7-9 and J usage is TRBJ1-2; D unclear. V was trimmed by 4 bases and J by 5 bases, leaving 14 bases between them. Germline V gene data show CDR1 as SEHNR and CDR2 as FQNEAQ (reference sequence). The CDR3 covers 14 residues. CDR3 bases: TGTGCCAGCAGCTCCCCCCGCGTGAGTTATGGCTACACCTTC. It translates to CASSSPRVSYGYTF.

This clonotype was seen a handful of times. Written as DNA, the CDR3 is TGTGCCAGCAGCCAAGAAGGATGGAGACAGGGGATATACGAGCAGTACTTC. Translating it yields CASSQEGWRQGIYEQYF. The chain is built from TRBV14 and TRBJ2-7, with 8 nucleotides matching TRBD1. Germline CDR1 is SGHDN and CDR2 is FVKESK. With V trimmed by 0 bases and J by 4 bases, 11 bases remained unmatched. CDR3 length: 17 residues.

This clonotype was seen ten or more times. Here the CDR3 DNA reads TGTGCCAGCAGTTTAGCGGGAGGGAGAACTGAAGCTTTCTTT. This gives the protein CASSLAGGRTEAFF. The chain links TRBV12-3 or TRBV12-4 to TRBJ1-1, with D hard to call. The V end lost 0 bases, the J end lost 5 bases, and 10 bases lay between the germline ends. The CDR3 covers 14 residues.

In this sample, this clonotype turned up a few times. V and J are TRBV7-8 and TRBJ2-5; tentatively, D is TRBD1 or TRBD2 (5 bases each). This CDR3 comprises 14 residues. The germline V gene encodes CDR1 SGHVS and CDR2 FQNEAQ. V gave up 5 bases and J gave up 5 bases, with 15 bases separating them. The CDR3 nucleotides read TGTGCCAGCAGCCCAAACGGGGCCGGGGAGACCCAGTACTTC. The encoded protein is CASSPNGAGETQYF.

The chain employs TRBV7-9 and TRBJ2-2, with TRBD2 matching 14 bases. The trim removed 3 bases at V and 8 bases at J, leaving 5 bases unmatched. The CDR3 runs 16 residues. The germline CDR1 and CDR2 sequences are SEHNR and FQNEAQ (reference sequence). This CDR3 is CASSFRTSGRRGELFF. The DNA of the CDR3 is TGTGCCAGCAGCTTTCGGACTAGCGGGAGGCGAGGGGAGCTGTTTTTT.

The chain employs TRBV12-5 and TRBJ2-3, with no clear D. Germline CDR1 and CDR2: LGHNT and FRNRAP. V was pared by 0 bases and J by 1 base, with 26 bases between. This CDR3 contains 21 residues. This chain's CDR3 is CASGLVGAGRTPVTGTDTQYF. In nucleotides, the CDR3 is TGTGCTAGTGGTTTGGTAGGAGCAGGAAGGACCCCTGTCACGGGCACAGATACGCAGTATTTT.

V gene TRBV5-1 combines with J gene TRBJ2-1, with 9 bases fitting TRBD2. Germline V gene data show CDR1 as SGHRS and CDR2 as YFSETQ. The CDR3 loop spans 14 amino acids. V shed 3 bases and J 8 bases; nucleotides not matched to a gene: 6. The CDR3 nucleotides are TGCGCCAGCAGCTCCTCGAGCGGGAGGTATGAGCAGTTCTTC. Translating it yields CASSSSSGRYEQFF.

This clonotype was found many times. V usage is TRBV6-2 or TRBV6-3 and J usage is TRBJ2-1, with D possibly matching TRBD1 (6 bases). Germline V gives CDR1 MNHEY, CDR2 SVGEGT. V lost 8 bases to trimming and J lost 0 bases, with 11 bases between them. The CDR3 is 14 amino acids. The CDR3 DNA follows: TGTGCCAGCCCAGGGGCTAGCTCCTACAATGAGCAGTTCTTC. Translation: CASPGASSYNEQFF.

This clonotype has more than one count but fewer than ten. This chain uses TRBV5-1 with TRBJ2-7; 10 bases agree with TRBD1. Germline lookup yields CDR1 SGHRS and CDR2 YFSETQ. CDR3 size: 14 residues. With 4 bases clipped from V and 6 bases from J, the junction kept 7 bases outside the gene matches. The CDR3 DNA reads TGCGCCAGCAGCACCTGGACAGGGGGAACCGAGCAGTACTTC. The encoded protein is CASSTWTGGTEQYF.

This clonotype was counted a few times. The chain recombines TRBV10-3 with TRBJ2-2; D may correspond to TRBD1 or TRBD2 (6 bases each). Looked up from germline, CDR1 is ENHRY and CDR2 is SYGVKD. V was pared by 5 bases and J by 2 bases, with 12 bases between. The CDR3 extends over 15 amino acids. The CDR3 DNA reads TGTGCCATCAGTAAGGGGGGTCGTAACACCGGGGAGCTGTTTTTT. Protein: CAISKGGRNTGELFF.

In this sample, this clonotype turned up a few times. The gene calls are TRBV3-1 and TRBJ1-2; a possible D gene is TRBD1 (5 bases). The length of the CDR3 is 13 residues. Germline CDR1 and CDR2: LGHDT and YNNKEL (reference sequence). The V end lost 2 bases, the J end lost 2 bases, and 6 bases lay between the germline ends. This CDR3 reads CASSQRDNYGYTF. The CDR3 DNA reads TGTGCCAGCAGCCAACGGGACAACTATGGCTACACCTTC.

The chain couples TRBV11-1 to TRBJ2-2; 11 nucleotides align to TRBD2. Trimming cost V 1 base and J 4 bases; bases outside gene matches: 11. Germline CDR1 SGHAT, CDR2 FQDESV (reference sequence). The CDR3 covers 19 residues. The CDR3 DNA reads TGTGCCAGCAGCTTAGAGGCTAGCGGGAGGCCAGAGTTCACCGGGGAGCTGTTTTTT. Its translation: CASSLEASGRPEFTGELFF.

This chain links TRBV4-3 with TRBJ2-5; D unresolved. The germline gives CDR1 LGHNA, CDR2 YSLEER. Trimming cost V 1 base and J 4 bases, with 13 bases left between them. CDR3 length equals 15 residues. The CDR3 DNA reads TGCGCCAGCAGCCAAGGGGCAGATGGACGAGAGACCCAGTACTTC. It encodes CASSQGADGRETQYF.

This chain uses TRBV5-1 with TRBJ2-7; TRBD1 aligns across 8 bases. This CDR3 spans 16 amino acids. Germline trimming cut 4 bases from V and 2 bases from J; bases unmatched to any gene: 11. Germline-derived CDR1 and CDR2 are SGHRS and YFSETQ. In DNA, the CDR3 is TGCGCCAGCAGCCCCACCGTCCAGGGGGCTACCTACGAGCAGTACTTC. As protein: CASSPTVQGATYEQYF.

This clonotype was seen at least ten times. The rearrangement links TRBV20-1 to TRBJ2-1; D perhaps matches TRBD2 (6 bases). The ends were cut back, 2 bases at V and 0 bases at J, with 14 bases in the middle. Germline V gene data show CDR1 as DFQATT and CDR2 as SNEGSKA (reference sequence). This CDR3 region has 16 residues. The CDR3 DNA reads as TGCAGTGCTAGACCCTTAGCGGAAACCTCCTACAATGAGCAGTTCTTC. Translation gives CSARPLAETSYNEQFF.

V and J are TRBV7-9 and TRBJ2-5; 12 nucleotides agree with TRBD2. The CDR3 totals 16 residues. The V segment lost 5 bases and the J segment 1 base; nucleotides outside the gene matches: 5. Germline V gives CDR1 SEHNR, CDR2 FQNEAQ (reference sequence). The CDR3 spells CASSLPGLAGQETQYF. The CDR3 coding sequence is TGTGCCAGCAGCCTTCCGGGACTAGCGGGCCAAGAGACCCAGTACTTC.

This clonotype was seen at least ten times. The rearrangement uses TRBV12-3 or TRBV12-4 and TRBJ2-7, with unresolved D. This CDR3 spans 11 amino acids. V was trimmed by 6 bases and J by 3 bases, leaving 6 bases between them. CDR3 DNA: TGTGCCAGCAGCCAGAACTACGAGCAGTACTTC. This gives the protein CASSQNYEQYF.

The CDR3 protein is CASSYLRGGQNNEQFF. The CDR3 DNA sequence: TGTGCCAGCAGTTACCTTCGGGGGGGCCAGAACAATGAGCAGTTCTTC. The chain uses TRBV6-5 and TRBJ2-1, with 8 bases fitting TRBD2. V trimming: 2 bases; J trimming: 5 bases; junction bases outside the gene matches: 8. Germline CDR1 reads MNHEY; CDR2 reads SVGAGI. This CDR3 spans 16 amino acids.

This clonotype was counted a few times. The chain employs TRBV11-3 and TRBJ2-3; D gene unclear. The CDR3 covers 13 residues. Germline CDR1 and CDR2: SGHNT and YENEEA. V lost 1 base and J lost 12, with 14 bases in between. CDR3 sequence (DNA): TGTGCCAGCAGCTTAGTTGAAATGGCGCGACAGTATTTT. Translating gives CASSLVEMARQYF.

This clonotype has more than one count but fewer than ten. The chain is built from TRBV7-9 and TRBJ2-7; no clear D. V was shortened by 8 bases and J by 2 bases, with 13 bases between the two germline ends. The CDR3 extends over 13 amino acids. Germline assignment: CDR1 SEHNR and CDR2 FQNEAQ (reference sequence). CDR3 DNA: TGTGCCAGCGCCGGGTCCCACACCTACGAGCAGTACTTC. Its translation: CASAGSHTYEQYF.